Listed below are T cell receptor beta chains from one sample, sequenced in a study of blood T cell repertoires in COVID-19. The assay was immunoSEQ multiplex PCR, and TCRdb's table has in-frame clones only and misses some. This table has 300,000 or so clones, roughly 90% appearing once. Sequencing was performed on peripheral blood. The receptors come from a woman aged 25-40 years with COVID-19, enrolled during active disease. Both conserved end residues are part of each CDR3.

j_call: TRBJ1-2; v_call: TRBV5-5; cdr3_aa: CASSLALGAYGYTF
j_call: TRBJ2-2; v_call: TRBV10-2; cdr3_aa: CASSALGLATNTGELFF
j_call: TRBJ2-7; v_call: TRBV5-8; cdr3_aa: CASSPDRVEQYF
j_call: TRBJ2-7; v_call: TRBV27; cdr3_aa: CASSPGTSTYEQYF
j_call: TRBJ2-7; v_call: TRBV3-1/TRBV3-2; cdr3_aa: CASSPRGSSYEQYF
j_call: TRBJ1-1; v_call: TRBV18; cdr3_aa: CASSPSGRGPNTEAFF
j_call: TRBJ2-3; v_call: TRBV9; cdr3_aa: CASSPPASGRASGTDTQYF
j_call: TRBJ1-1; v_call: TRBV30; cdr3_aa: CAWSVSGDTEAFF
j_call: TRBJ1-2; v_call: TRBV27; cdr3_aa: CASSPWGDRANYGYTF
j_call: TRBJ2-3; v_call: TRBV5-4; cdr3_aa: CASSYSGTLVDTQYF
j_call: TRBJ1-1; v_call: TRBV28; cdr3_aa: CASSPPLPNMNTEAFF
j_call: TRBJ2-3; v_call: TRBV7-2; cdr3_aa: CASITSLSTDTQYF
j_call: TRBJ1-1; v_call: TRBV29-1; cdr3_aa: CSVVAGVTEAFF
j_call: TRBJ1-1; v_call: TRBV18; cdr3_aa: CASSPLTQDSLNTEAFF
j_call: TRBJ2-3; v_call: TRBV10-2; cdr3_aa: CATGLAGGDTQYF
j_call: TRBJ1-3; v_call: TRBV27; cdr3_aa: CASSSTGGGNTIYF
j_call: TRBJ1-4; v_call: TRBV2; cdr3_aa: CASSVQGMGEKLFF
j_call: TRBJ1-3; v_call: TRBV10-3; cdr3_aa: CAISEKDRPSGNTIYF
j_call: TRBJ1-5; v_call: TRBV4-2; cdr3_aa: CASSQDTGQPQHF
j_call: TRBJ2-1; v_call: TRBV7-2; cdr3_aa: CASSFQGTYNEQFF
j_call: TRBJ2-1; v_call: TRBV6-5; cdr3_aa: CASSRLAGPDEQFF
j_call: TRBJ1-2; v_call: TRBV28; cdr3_aa: CASSLKKRGYTF
j_call: TRBJ2-7; v_call: TRBV4-1; cdr3_aa: CASSQQDRGEQYF
j_call: TRBJ1-5; v_call: TRBV30; cdr3_aa: CAWSGQGAGQPQHF
j_call: TRBJ1-1; v_call: TRBV9; cdr3_aa: CASSAEGQGRGAFF
j_call: TRBJ2-7; v_call: TRBV5-6; cdr3_aa: CASSLARASGLYEQYF
j_call: TRBJ1-1; v_call: TRBV28; cdr3_aa: CASTRGLPRTEAFF